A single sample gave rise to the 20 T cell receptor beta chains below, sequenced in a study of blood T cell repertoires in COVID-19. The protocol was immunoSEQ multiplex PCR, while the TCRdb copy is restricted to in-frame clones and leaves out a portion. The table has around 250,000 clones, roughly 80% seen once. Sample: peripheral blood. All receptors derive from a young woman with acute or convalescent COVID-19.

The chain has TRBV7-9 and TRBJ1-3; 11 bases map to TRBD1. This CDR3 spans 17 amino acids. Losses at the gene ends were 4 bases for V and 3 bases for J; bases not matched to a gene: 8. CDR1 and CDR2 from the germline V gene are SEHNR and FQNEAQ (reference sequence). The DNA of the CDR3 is TGTGCCAGCAGCTACTGGACAGGGGGCGCATTTGGAAACACCATATATTTT. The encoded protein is CASSYWTGGAFGNTIYF.

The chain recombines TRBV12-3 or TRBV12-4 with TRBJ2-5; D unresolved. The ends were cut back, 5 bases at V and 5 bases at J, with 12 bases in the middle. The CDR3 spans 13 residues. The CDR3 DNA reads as TGTGCCAGCAGTGCACTAAGGCGGGAGACCCAGTACTTC. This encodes CASSALRRETQYF.

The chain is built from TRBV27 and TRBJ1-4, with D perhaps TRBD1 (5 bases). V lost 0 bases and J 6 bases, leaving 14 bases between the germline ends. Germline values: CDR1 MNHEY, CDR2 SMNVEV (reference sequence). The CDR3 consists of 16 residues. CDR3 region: CASSLSGSRADEKLFF. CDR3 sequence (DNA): TGTGCCAGCAGTTTATCGGGCAGCAGGGCCGATGAAAAACTGTTTTTT.

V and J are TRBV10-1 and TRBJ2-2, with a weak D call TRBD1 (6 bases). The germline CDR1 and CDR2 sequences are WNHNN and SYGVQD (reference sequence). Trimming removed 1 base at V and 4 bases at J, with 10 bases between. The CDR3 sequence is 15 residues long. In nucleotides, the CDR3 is TGCGCCAGCAGTGAGTTGGGGGCAAGCACCGGGGAGCTGTTTTTT. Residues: CASSELGASTGELFF.

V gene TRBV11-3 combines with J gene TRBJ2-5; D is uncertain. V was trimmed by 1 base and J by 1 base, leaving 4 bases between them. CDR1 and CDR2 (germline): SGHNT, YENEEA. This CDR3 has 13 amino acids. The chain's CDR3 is CASSLGLQETQYF. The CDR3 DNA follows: TGTGCCAGCAGCTTAGGTCTCCAAGAGACCCAGTACTTC.

CDR3 loop: CASRPGISYEQYF. CDR3 sequence (DNA): TGTGCCAGCAGGCCCGGGATCTCCTACGAGCAGTACTTC. The chain recombines TRBV27 with TRBJ2-7, with D possibly TRBD2 on 5 matching bases. Trimming removed 6 bases from V and 0 bases from J, with 9 bases in between. Germline V gives CDR1 MNHEY, CDR2 SMNVEV (reference sequence). The CDR3 has 13 residues.

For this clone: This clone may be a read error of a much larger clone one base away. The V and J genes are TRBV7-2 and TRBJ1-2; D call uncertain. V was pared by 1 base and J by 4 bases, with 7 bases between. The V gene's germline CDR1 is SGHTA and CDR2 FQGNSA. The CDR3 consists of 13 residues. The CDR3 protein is CASSLVQIYGYTF. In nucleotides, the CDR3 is TGTGCCAGCAGCTTAGTACAGATCTATGGCTACACCTTC.

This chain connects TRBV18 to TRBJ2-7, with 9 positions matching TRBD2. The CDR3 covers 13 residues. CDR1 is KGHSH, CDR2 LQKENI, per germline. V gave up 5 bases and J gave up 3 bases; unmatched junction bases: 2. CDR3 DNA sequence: TGTGCCAGCTCAAAGACTAGCGGCTACGAGCAGTACTTC. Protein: CASSKTSGYEQYF.

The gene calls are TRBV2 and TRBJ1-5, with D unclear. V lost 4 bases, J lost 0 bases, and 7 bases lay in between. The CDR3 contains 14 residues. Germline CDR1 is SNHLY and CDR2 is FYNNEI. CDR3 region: CASSGGDSNQPQHF. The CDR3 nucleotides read TGTGCCAGCAGTGGCGGGGATAGCAATCAGCCCCAGCATTTT.

In DNA, the CDR3 is TGTGCCAGCAGCCCACAGGATGGCTACACCTTC. Residues: CASSPQDGYTF. The chain joins TRBV6-5 to TRBJ1-2, with TRBD1 as a possible D gene (5 bases). CDR1 is MNHEY and CDR2 is SVGAGI in the germline V gene. The CDR3 covers 11 residues. The ends were cut back, 6 bases at V and 6 bases at J, with 8 bases in the middle.

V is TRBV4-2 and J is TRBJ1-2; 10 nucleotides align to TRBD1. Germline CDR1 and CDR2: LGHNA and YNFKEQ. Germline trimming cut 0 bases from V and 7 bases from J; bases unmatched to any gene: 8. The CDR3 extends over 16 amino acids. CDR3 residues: CASSQDPGTGAGGYTF. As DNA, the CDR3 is TGTGCCAGCAGCCAAGACCCCGGGACAGGGGCGGGTGGCTACACCTTC.

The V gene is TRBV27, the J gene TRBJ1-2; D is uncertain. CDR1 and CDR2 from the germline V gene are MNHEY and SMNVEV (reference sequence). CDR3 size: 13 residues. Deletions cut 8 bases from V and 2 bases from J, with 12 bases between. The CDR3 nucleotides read TGTGCCAGCTCCCCCGTGGGCAACTATGGCTACACCTTC. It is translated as CASSPVGNYGYTF.

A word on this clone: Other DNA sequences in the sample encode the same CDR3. The CDR3 DNA is TGTGCCAGTAGTGTGGGAGGGGATTACAATGAGCAGTTCTTC. It is translated as CASSVGGDYNEQFF. The J gene is TRBJ2-1, the V gene TRBV19; TRBD2 matches 7 bases. V was pared by 5 bases and J by 4 bases, with 5 bases of the junction left unmatched. This CDR3 comprises 14 residues. The germline V gene encodes CDR1 LNHDA and CDR2 SQIVND (reference sequence).

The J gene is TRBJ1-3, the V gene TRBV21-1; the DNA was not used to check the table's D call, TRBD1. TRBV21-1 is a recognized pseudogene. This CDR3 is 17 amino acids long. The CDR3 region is CASSKVVGGDSGNTIYF. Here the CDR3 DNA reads TGTGCCAGCAGCAAAGTTGTAGGGGGTGACTCTGGAAACACCATATATTTT.

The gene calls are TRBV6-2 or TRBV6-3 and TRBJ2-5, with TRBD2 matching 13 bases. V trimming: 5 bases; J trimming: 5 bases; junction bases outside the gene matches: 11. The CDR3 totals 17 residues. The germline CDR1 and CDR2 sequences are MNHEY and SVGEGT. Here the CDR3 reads CASSTLTSGRAGETQYF. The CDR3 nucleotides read TGTGCCAGCAGTACCTTAACTAGCGGGAGGGCCGGGGAGACCCAGTACTTC.

CDR3 amino acids: CASSPDQGKAGNTIYF. The CDR3 nucleotides are TGTGCCAGCTCACCCGACCAGGGAAAAGCTGGAAACACCATATATTTT. The chain joins TRBV18 to TRBJ1-3; weak D call: TRBD1 (5 bases). CDR1 KGHSH and CDR2 LQKENI come from the germline V gene. The V end lost 3 bases, the J end lost 2 bases, and 14 bases lay between the germline ends. This CDR3 has 16 residues.

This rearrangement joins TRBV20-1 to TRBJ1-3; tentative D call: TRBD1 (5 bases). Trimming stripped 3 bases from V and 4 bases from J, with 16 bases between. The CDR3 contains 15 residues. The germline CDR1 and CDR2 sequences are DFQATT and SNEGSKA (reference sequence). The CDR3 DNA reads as TGCAGTGCTAGTAGTCAGGGTAGTTGGGGAAACACCATATATTTT. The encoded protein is CSASSQGSWGNTIYF.

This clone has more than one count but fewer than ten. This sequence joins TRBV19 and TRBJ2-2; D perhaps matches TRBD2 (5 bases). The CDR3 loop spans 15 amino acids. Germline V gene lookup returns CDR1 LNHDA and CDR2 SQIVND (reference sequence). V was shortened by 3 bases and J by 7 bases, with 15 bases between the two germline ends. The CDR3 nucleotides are TGTGCCAGTAGTATTTCGGCGGGTGTGGTCGGGGAGCTGTTTTTT. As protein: CASSISAGVVGELFF. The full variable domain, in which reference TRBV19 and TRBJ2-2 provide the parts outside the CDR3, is DGGITQSPKYLFRKEGQNVTLSCEQNLNHDAMYWYRQDPGQGLRLIYYSQIVNDFQKGDIAEGYSVSREKKESFPLTVTSAQKNPTAFYLCASSISAGVVGELFFGEGSRLTVL.

CDR3 bases: TGTGCCAGCAGTCCCGGGACAGACGGGAATGAGCAGTTCTTC. Encoded protein: CASSPGTDGNEQFF. The chain combines TRBV6-5 with TRBJ2-1, with 7 nucleotides matching TRBD1. In germline, CDR1 is MNHEY, CDR2 SVGAGI. This CDR3 spans 14 amino acids. V lost 5 bases to trimming and J lost 7 bases; unmatched junction nucleotides: 8.

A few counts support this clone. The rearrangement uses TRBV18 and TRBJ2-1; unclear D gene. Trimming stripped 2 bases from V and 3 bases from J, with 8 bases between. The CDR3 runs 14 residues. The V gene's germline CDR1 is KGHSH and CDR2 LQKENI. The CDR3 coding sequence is TGTGCCAGCTCACCAGGGCCCATCTACAATGAGCAGTTCTTC. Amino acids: CASSPGPIYNEQFF.